This is a list of T cell receptor beta chains from one sample in a study of HIV-infected children after antiretroviral therapy interruption. MiXCR, applied by TCRdb to the 3' RACE reads, yields one record per CDR3 protein. The table includes about 83,000 distinct CDR3 sequences, 6.9% detected once. Sequenced here: CD45RA+ CD4+ T cells from PBMCs, pooled from several time points, sampled from a donor given antiretroviral therapy, either interrupted or continuous. Receptors were obtained from a pool of human donors with HIV. Both conserved end residues are part of each CDR3. The D gene is left open where the match is weak. Some rows have no size entry. The others give once, few or many, or a class for an expanded clone.

V	D	size	J	CDR3	DNA
TRBV2	-	many	TRBJ2-7	CASRNYEQYF	TGTGCCAGCAGAAACTACGAGCAGTACTTC
TRBV23-1	TRBD1	many	TRBJ1-4	CASVSYRDRGRLEEKLFF	TGCGCCAGCGTTTCATACCGGGACAGGGGGCGACTAGAGGAAAAACTGTTTTTT
TRBV21-1	-	many	TRBJ2-7	CASSKEGKYEQYF	TGTGCCAGCAGCAAAGAAGGCAAATACGAGCAGTACTTC
TRBV5-1	TRBD2	-	TRBJ2-1	CASSLSTTSGAYNEQFF	TGCGCCAGCAGCTTGAGTACGACTAGCGGGGCGTACAATGAGCAGTTCTTC
TRBV28	-	many	TRBJ1-1	CASSTGPMNTEAFF	TGTGCCAGCAGCACGGGACCCATGAACACTGAAGCTTTCTTT
TRBV29-1	TRBD1	once	TRBJ2-1	CSVEDPWGQGGENEQFF	TGCAGCGTTGAAGATCCTTGGGGACAGGGGGGTGAGAATGAGCAGTTCTTC
TRBV23-1	TRBD1	many	TRBJ1-5	CASSRRDRAQQPQHF	TGCGCCAGCAGCCGGAGGGACAGGGCTCAACAGCCCCAGCATTTT
TRBV6-6	TRBD1	many	TRBJ1-1	CASSHDRVGTEAFF	TGTGCCAGCAGCCACGACAGGGTGGGCACTGAAGCTTTCTTT
TRBV11-2	-	many	TRBJ1-2	CASSSAWGPEYGYTF	TGTGCCAGCAGCTCCGCCTGGGGGCCGGAGTATGGCTACACCTTC
TRBV12-3/TRBV12-4	TRBD1	many	TRBJ2-1	CASTLGDSNNEQFF	TGTGCCAGCACCTTGGGGGACAGCAACAATGAGCAGTTCTTC
TRBV28	TRBD1	many	TRBJ2-5	CASSRTGQTQYF	TGTGCCAGCAGCCGGACAGGGCAGACCCAGTACTTC
TRBV2	TRBD1	-	TRBJ2-7	CASTSLVTGDF	TGTGCCAGCACGAGCTTAGTGACAGGGGACTTC
TRBV24-1	TRBD1	many	TRBJ2-6	CATSDGQGSSGANVLTF	TGTGCCACCAGTGATGGACAGGGGAGCTCTGGGGCCAACGTCCTGACTTTC
TRBV2	-	-	TRBJ2-1	CASSDRVPPKNEQFF	TGTGCCAGCAGTGACAGGGTCCCACCCAAAAATGAGCAGTTCTTC
TRBV10-1	TRBD1	few	TRBJ1-2	CASAPGQGAIGYTF	TGCGCCAGCGCTCCGGGACAGGGGGCGATTGGCTACACCTTC
TRBV6-5	TRBD1	many	TRBJ1-4	CASARQGANEKLFF	TGTGCCAGCGCCCGACAGGGGGCTAATGAAAAACTGTTTTTT
TRBV30	-	-	TRBJ1-6	CAWSVRSATPNSPLHF	TGTGCCTGGAGTGTCAGGAGTGCGACTCCTAATTCACCCCTCCACTTT
TRBV12-3/TRBV12-4	-	many	TRBJ2-7	CASSSLTGFNSYEQYF	TGTGCCAGCAGTTCCCTAACAGGGTTCAACTCCTACGAGCAGTACTTC
TRBV24-1	-	-	TRBJ1-2	CATSDFRGGGYTF	TGTGCCACCAGTGATTTTCGGGGCGGCGGCTACACCTTC
TRBV10-3	-	-	TRBJ2-7	CAIVEGAGYEQYF	TGTGCCATAGTGGAGGGGGCAGGGTACGAGCAGTACTTC
TRBV7-3	-	many	TRBJ1-1	CASSLTSQSTEAFF	TGTGCCAGCAGCTTAACGTCTCAATCCACTGAAGCTTTCTTT
TRBV11-3	TRBD2	many	TRBJ2-2	CASSLRLAGHTGELFF	TGTGCCAGCAGCCTGCGCCTAGCGGGACACACCGGGGAGCTGTTTTTT
TRBV5-6	-	many	TRBJ2-7	CASSLRGYHYEQYF	TGTGCCAGCAGCTTACGGGGATACCACTACGAGCAGTACTTC
TRBV10-3	-	few	TRBJ1-1	CAISESTGAGNTEAFF	TGTGCCATCAGTGAGTCGACTGGGGCAGGGAACACTGAAGCTTTCTTT
TRBV6-1	-	many	TRBJ1-1	CASRDRSSAFF	TGTGCCAGCAGAGACAGATCTTCAGCTTTCTTT
TRBV5-1	-	many	TRBJ2-6	CASSPDVDSGANVLTF	TGCGCCAGCAGCCCCGACGTAGACTCTGGGGCCAACGTCCTGACTTTC
TRBV11-2	-	few	TRBJ1-5	CASSFAVDQPQHF	TGTGCCAGCAGCTTTGCCGTAGATCAGCCCCAGCATTTT
TRBV10-3	TRBD1	many	TRBJ1-1	CAIILSPDGGQGVPEAFF	TGTGCCATCATTCTCTCGCCAGACGGAGGACAGGGTGTCCCTGAAGCTTTCTTT
TRBV6-5	-	many	TRBJ1-1	CASSYSILGGGTEAFF	TGTGCCAGCAGTTACTCGATCTTGGGGGGCGGCACTGAAGCTTTCTTT
TRBV4-1	-	many	TRBJ2-1	CASSQTSLTPYNEQFF	TGCGCCAGCAGCCAAACTTCACTAACACCCTACAATGAGCAGTTCTTC
TRBV20-1	-	many	TRBJ1-2	CSATDPGSNYGYTF	TGCAGTGCCACGGACCCGGGTTCTAACTATGGCTACACCTTC
TRBV6-4	-	few	TRBJ2-7	CASSRDGAFYEQYF	TGTGCCAGCAGTCGGGACGGAGCTTTCTACGAGCAGTACTTC
TRBV20-1	-	many	TRBJ1-5	CSARGVSVNQPQHF	TGCAGTGCTAGAGGCGTCAGCGTCAATCAGCCCCAGCATTTT
TRBV6-1	-	many	TRBJ1-3	CASSETGRNPRNTIYF	TGTGCCAGCAGTGAAACGGGACGGAACCCCCGAAACACCATATATTTT
TRBV3-1	TRBD2	few	TRBJ2-3	CASSLRGGRGTDTQYF	TGTGCCAGCAGCCTACGGGGGGGCCGTGGCACAGATACGCAGTATTTT
TRBV6-1	-	many	TRBJ1-1	CASSLNMNTEAFF	TGTGCCAGCAGTCTAAACATGAACACTGAAGCTTTCTTT
TRBV11-2	-	many	TRBJ1-5	CASSLGDQPQHF	TGTGCCAGCAGCTTAGGGGATCAGCCCCAGCATTTT
TRBV11-2	-	many	TRBJ1-2	CASSRPGPFQGYTF	TGTGCCAGCAGTCGCCCGGGGCCCTTCCAAGGCTACACCTTC
TRBV6-8	-	-	TRBJ2-1	CASSFSRGRAGRVNEQFF	TGTGCCAGCAGTTTCTCCCGTGGTCGGGCAGGTAGGGTCAATGAGCAGTTCTTC
TRBV29-1	-	-	TRBJ1-1	CSVEDVQGTEAFF	TGCAGCGTTGAAGATGTGCAGGGCACTGAAGCTTTCTTT
TRBV12-3/TRBV12-4	-	-	TRBJ1-3	CASRTGHSSGNTIYF	TGTGCCAGCAGGACTGGACATAGCTCTGGAAACACCATATATTTT
TRBV18	TRBD1	many	TRBJ1-5	CASSLRPGTADQPQHF	TGTGCCAGCTCACTACGACCAGGGACAGCGGATCAGCCCCAGCATTTT
TRBV3-1	-	-	TRBJ1-1	CASSQDFRPNTEAFF	TGTGCCAGCAGCCAAGATTTCAGACCGAACACTGAAGCTTTCTTT
TRBV11-3	-	few	TRBJ2-3	CASSIQGLSTDTQYF	TGTGCCAGCAGCATTCAGGGATTATCAACAGATACGCAGTATTTT
TRBV29-1	-	many	TRBJ1-1	CSLSGRLNTEAFF	TGCAGCTTATCCGGACGCCTGAACACTGAAGCTTTCTTT
TRBV5-5	TRBD1	many	TRBJ2-5	CASSFDIRGIPIKTQYF	TGTGCCAGCAGTTTCGACATCAGGGGGATACCCATAAAGACCCAGTACTTC
TRBV7-9	-	many	TRBJ1-1	CASSLYSGLLGVNTEAFF	TGTGCCAGCAGCTTATATTCGGGCCTCCTTGGGGTGAACACTGAAGCTTTCTTT
TRBV14	-	many	TRBJ1-1	CASSQDLMNTEAFF	TGTGCCAGCAGCCAAGATCTCATGAACACTGAAGCTTTCTTT
TRBV23-1	TRBD1	many	TRBJ2-3	CASSLRDRGLDTQYF	TGCGCCAGCAGTCTCCGGGACAGGGGACTAGATACGCAGTATTTT
TRBV10-3	-	-	TRBJ2-5	CAISESYNQETQYF	TGTGCCATCAGTGAGTCTTACAACCAAGAGACCCAGTACTTC
TRBV23-1	-	few	TRBJ1-6	CASSHDRRVDNSPLHF	TGCGCCAGCAGTCACGACAGGAGGGTGGATAATTCACCCCTCCACTTT
TRBV6-1	-	many	TRBJ1-1	CASSRGTLGNTEAFF	TGTGCCAGCAGCCGCGGGACCCTGGGAAACACTGAAGCTTTCTTT
TRBV6-5	TRBD2	few	TRBJ2-2	CASASGGWTGELFF	TGTGCCAGCGCTAGCGGGGGTTGGACCGGGGAGCTGTTTTTT
TRBV5-1	TRBD1	-	TRBJ2-3	CASSFITGGTTDTQYF	TGCGCCAGCAGCTTTATAACAGGGGGAACCACAGATACGCAGTATTTT
TRBV6-5	-	-	TRBJ1-2	CAPLLGGSTF	TGTGCCCCCCTCCTGGGGGGCTCCACCTTC